This T cell receptor (beta chain) was captured by sequencing in a study of T-cell reconstitution after alpha-beta-depleted transplantation in children. This clonotype has more than one count but fewer than ten. Unique molecular identifiers were built into the TCRbeta library. TCRdb reprocessed the PCR reads via MiXCR and lists one record per CDR3 protein. The table has 300,000 or so distinct CDR3 sequences, over 8% seen once; the top ten hold about 9.4%. The CDR3 is made up of 14 amino acids. Germline V gene data show CDR1 as SEHNR and CDR2 as FQNEAQ (reference sequence). Losses at the gene ends were 5 bases for V and 9 bases for J; bases not matched to a gene: 9.

The sequence came from a human donor who donated a stem cell graft to a child with SCID. This sequence joins TRBV7-9 and TRBJ2-1, with TRBD2 matching 8 bases. Sample: PBMCs from the stem cell graft donor, taken from the stem cell graft. The CDR3 bases are TGTGCCAGCAGCACCACACGGACTAGCAGTGAGCAGTTCTTC. Translation gives CASSTTRTSSEQFF.